The rows below give T cell receptor beta chains drawn from one sample of a study of T cell changes during pregnancy in multiple sclerosis. Profiling relied on immunoSEQ multiplex PCR, and the TCRdb table lists in-frame clones only, not all of them. This table holds tens of thousands of clones, roughly 90% found once. Sequenced here: peripheral blood, sampled in the second trimester of pregnancy. The receptors were sampled from a female donor in good health, enrolled as a control in a pregnancy study. Both conserved end residues are part of each CDR3. The D gene is left open where the match is weak. The size entry is marked missing in some rows and otherwise reads once, few, many or a size class.

clone size	V gene	CDR3 length	J gene	D gene	CDR3 DNA	CDR3 protein
-	TRBV30	13	TRBJ1-2	-	TGTGCCTGGAGTCCGGGGGTACGCCTTGGCTACACCTTC	CAWSPGVRLGYTF
-	TRBV7-2	13	TRBJ2-5	-	TGTGCCAGCAGCTTACTGAGCAGGGAGACCCAGTACTTC	CASSLLSRETQYF
-	TRBV19	14	TRBJ1-5	-	TGTGCCAGTACAGGGGTTAATAGCAATCAGCCCCAGCATTTT	CASTGVNSNQPQHF
once	TRBV29-1	12	TRBJ2-1	-	TGCAGCGTTGAAGTAGGGAGGAATGAGCAGTTCTTC	CSVEVGRNEQFF
-	TRBV2	14	TRBJ2-3	TRBD2	TGTGCCAGCAGTGACCTAGCGGACACAGATACGCAGTATTTT	CASSDLADTDTQYF
-	TRBV19	15	TRBJ2-3	TRBD2	TGTGCCAGTAGTATCGGTGCGGGAGGGCCAGATACGCAGTATTTT	CASSIGAGGPDTQYF
-	TRBV21-1	14	TRBJ2-3	-	TGTGCCAGCAGCTGGCTAGCGGGAGTAGATACGCAGTATTTT	CASSWLAGVDTQYF
-	TRBV19	13	TRBJ1-2	TRBD1	TGTGCCAGTAAACCGGGACAGATATATGGCTACACCTTC	CASKPGQIYGYTF
once	TRBV7-9	15	TRBJ2-1	TRBD2	TGTGCCAGCAGCTCCCCGGGACTACACTACAATGAGCAGTTCTTC	CASSSPGLHYNEQFF
-	TRBV19	15	TRBJ1-4	-	TGTGCCAGTAGTATAGTGAACAGGGCGGATGAAAAACTGTTTTTT	CASSIVNRADEKLFF
-	TRBV28	14	TRBJ1-1	TRBD1	TGTGCCAGCAGAAAGCAGGGGGCTGACACTGAAGCTTTCTTT	CASRKQGADTEAFF
-	TRBV6-1	13	TRBJ1-3	TRBD1	TGTGCCAGCCGGACAGGGCCCCGAAACACCATATATTTT	CASRTGPRNTIYF
-	TRBV19	14	TRBJ2-3	TRBD1	TGTGCCAGTAGTAAACAGGGGGACACAGATACGCAGTATTTT	CASSKQGDTDTQYF
-	TRBV5-4	14	TRBJ2-7	-	TGTGCCAGCAGCTTGGAGTACAGGGCTAACGAGCAGTACTTC	CASSLEYRANEQYF
-	TRBV19	16	TRBJ2-2	TRBD2	TGTGCCAGTAAGGACAGAAGCGGGAGGGCCGACGGGGAGCTGTTTTTT	CASKDRSGRADGELFF
-	TRBV6-4	14	TRBJ2-2	TRBD2	TGTGCCAGCAGTTTTAGCGGGGCCACCGGGGAGCTGTTTTTT	CASSFSGATGELFF
-	TRBV11-2	15	TRBJ1-1	-	TGTGCCAGCAAAGTAGAGTCAGGGGTGAACACTGAAGCTTTCTTT	CASKVESGVNTEAFF
-	TRBV30	12	TRBJ2-7	-	TGTGCCTGGGGACGGGGCTCCTACGAGCAGTACTTC	CAWGRGSYEQYF
-	TRBV2	14	TRBJ1-6	TRBD1	TGTGCCAGCAGTCGACAGGGGCGAAATTCACCCCTCCACTTT	CASSRQGRNSPLHF
-	TRBV5-1	13	TRBJ1-1	-	TGCGCCAGCAGCCCGGGGGGGGGCACTGAAGCTTTCTTT	CASSPGGGTEAFF
-	TRBV5-1	16	TRBJ2-3	-	TGCGCCAGCAGCTTGTTGGTAGTATTGAGCACAGATACGCAGTATTTT	CASSLLVVLSTDTQYF
-	TRBV28	14	TRBJ2-7	-	TGTGCCAGCAGCCCCCGGACAGTAACCTACGAGCAGTACTTC	CASSPRTVTYEQYF
-	TRBV9	15	TRBJ2-3	-	TGTGCCAGCAGCGCCGTAGCGGCCGGTGGAGATACGCAGTATTTT	CASSAVAAGGDTQYF
-	TRBV29-1	14	TRBJ1-2	TRBD1	TGCAGCGTCAATGAGGGGACAGGGGTTAACGGCTACACCTTC	CSVNEGTGVNGYTF
-	TRBV28	15	TRBJ2-4	-	TGTGCCAGCAGTTCCGGACAGCTAGCCAAAAACATTCAGTACTTC	CASSSGQLAKNIQYF
-	TRBV27	13	TRBJ2-3	-	TGTGCCAGTATAGGGGATGGGCCAGATACGCAGTATTTT	CASIGDGPDTQYF
-	TRBV7-2	14	TRBJ2-7	TRBD1	TGTGCCAGCAGCAGGGGGACAGGGTGGTACGAGCAGTACTTC	CASSRGTGWYEQYF
-	TRBV7-3	13	TRBJ1-6	-	TGTGCCAGCGGCCGGACATATAATTCACCCCTCCACTTT	CASGRTYNSPLHF
-	TRBV7-3	14	TRBJ2-5	-	TGTGCCAGCAGCTTATCAGGGGTCAGAGAGACCCAGTACTTC	CASSLSGVRETQYF
-	TRBV5-1	19	TRBJ2-6	TRBD2	TGCGCCAGCAGCTATGATTTGGAACGGGAGGTTGGTGGGGCCAACGTCCTGACTTTC	CASSYDLEREVGGANVLTF
-	TRBV2	19	TRBJ2-1	-	TGTGCCAGCCAGAGCGGGTTGCGTACCACGACCGGTGTGACCAATGAGCAGTTCTTC	CASQSGLRTTTGVTNEQFF
-	TRBV2	15	TRBJ2-3	-	TGTGCCAGCAGTTTTTCCAGGGCTGGCACAGATACGCAGTATTTT	CASSFSRAGTDTQYF
-	TRBV4-1	15	TRBJ2-1	-	TGCGCCAGCAGCCAAGCCCCTGGTGTGTACGGTGAGCAGTTCTTC	CASSQAPGVYGEQFF
-	TRBV19	15	TRBJ1-2	-	TGTGCCAGTAGGACTGTGGGGGGAGGAGACTATGGCTACACCTTC	CASRTVGGGDYGYTF
-	TRBV29-1	13	TRBJ2-5	-	TGCAGCGTTGACACACTAGGACAAGAGACCCAGTACTTC	CSVDTLGQETQYF
-	TRBV5-8	17	TRBJ1-2	TRBD1	TGTGCCAGCAGCGGGGACAGGGCAAGGGAATGGCCCTGGGGCTACACCTTC	CASSGDRAREWPWGYTF
once	TRBV19	15	TRBJ1-5	TRBD1	TGTGCCAGTAGTGCGGACAGGGTCAGCGGTCAGCCCCAGCATTTT	CASSADRVSGQPQHF
-	TRBV7-7	16	TRBJ2-1	TRBD2	TGTGCTAGCAGCTTAGCCGGACTAGCAGAATACAATGAGCAGTTCTTC	CASSLAGLAEYNEQFF
-	TRBV7-9	12	TRBJ2-5	-	TGTGCCAGCAGGATAGCCCAGGGGACCCAGTACTTC	CASRIAQGTQYF
once	TRBV19	15	TRBJ1-4	-	TGTGCCAGTAGGCCCTCCGGAGCCAGTAATGAAAAACTGTTTTTT	CASRPSGASNEKLFF
-	TRBV13	14	TRBJ1-1	-	TGTGCCAGCAGCTTAGGCGCTATGGCCCGGGGGACTTTCTTT	CASSLGAMARGTFF
-	TRBV15	12	TRBJ2-5	TRBD1	TGTGCCTCAGGGACAGGGGGAGAGACCCAGTACTTC	CASGTGGETQYF
-	TRBV2	16	TRBJ1-2	-	TGTGCCAGCAGGATGAGGGACTCACCCCTTCCCTATGGCTACACCTTC	CASRMRDSPLPYGYTF
-	TRBV7-9	13	TRBJ1-1	-	TGTGCCAGCAGCTTCACGAGGGAAACTGAAGCTTTCTTT	CASSFTRETEAFF
-	TRBV6-1	13	TRBJ1-1	-	TGTGCCAGCAGTGGGGACCCCGGGACAGAAGCTTTCTTT	CASSGDPGTEAFF